This T cell receptor (beta chain) appears in the sequencing data of a study of T cells in Graves' hyperthyroidism and ophthalmopathy. This CDR3 has 15 residues. The germline CDR1 and CDR2 sequences are SGHNT and YENEEA. V dropped 1 base and J dropped 3 bases, with 12 bases sitting between them. This clonotype was counted many times. What it binds is unknown. Researchers took RNA transcripts and amplified the TCR beta CDR3 regions from them. Researchers ran a first-round RT-PCR on the TCR CDR3 using the HTBI primer set. One entry per CDR3 protein results from TCRdb running MiXCR on the multiplex PCR reads. This sample has about 200,000 distinct CDR3 sequences, with 17% found just once. Whole-study findings and limits: Ophthalmopathy was model-predicted a median roughly 6.2 months pre-onset.

The receptor was isolated from a woman between 45 and 65 years old with Graves' hyperthyroidism. Sequenced sample: blood. V usage is TRBV11-3 and J usage is TRBJ1-2; D is ambiguous. CDR3 in DNA: TGTGCCAGCAGCTTAGTAGGTGGCCATGACTATGGCTACACCTTC. Its translation is CASSLVGGHDYGYTF.